This T cell receptor beta chain was sequenced for a study of blood T cell repertoires in COVID-19. Libraries were prepared by immunoSEQ multiplex PCR; TCRdb keeps only in-frame clonotypes and omits some of them. The table shows some 45,000 clones, with roughly 80% occurring only once. The CDR3 has 13 amino acids. From germline, CDR1 is SGHDT and CDR2 YYEEEE. V was cut by 0 bases and J by 8 bases, with 9 bases left in between. Source material: peripheral blood. This chain uses TRBV5-6 with TRBJ2-1; no reliable D call. The sequence derives from a human donor in a cohort sampled during active COVID-19. The CDR3 DNA reads as TGTGCCAGCAGCTTGGTCTACGCCGATGAGCAGTTCTTC. Translation: CASSLVYADEQFF.